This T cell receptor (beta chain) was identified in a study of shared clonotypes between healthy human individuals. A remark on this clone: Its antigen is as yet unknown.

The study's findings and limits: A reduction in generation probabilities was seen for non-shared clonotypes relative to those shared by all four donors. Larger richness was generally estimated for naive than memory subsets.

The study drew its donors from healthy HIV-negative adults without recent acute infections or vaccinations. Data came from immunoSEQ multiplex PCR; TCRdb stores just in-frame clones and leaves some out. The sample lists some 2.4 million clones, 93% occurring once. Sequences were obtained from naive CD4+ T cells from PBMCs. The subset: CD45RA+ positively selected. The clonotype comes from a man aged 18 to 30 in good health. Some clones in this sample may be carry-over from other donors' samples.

The CDR3, as DNA: TGTGCCAGCAGTCCAGGGACCCCTGGGGCCAACGTCCTGACTTTC. Amino acid sequence: CASSPGTPGANVLTF. This sequence joins TRBV28 and TRBJ2-6; D is perhaps TRBD1 or TRBD2 (5 bases each). This CDR3 region has 15 residues. The ends were cut back, 5 bases at V and 2 bases at J, with 10 bases in the middle. Germline V gene data show CDR1 as MDHEN and CDR2 as SYDVKM.